This T cell receptor (beta chain) was documented in a study of PD-1 blockade in mismatch repair-deficient tumors. The CDR3 loop spans 12 amino acids. V was trimmed by 4 bases and J by 5 bases, leaving 6 bases between them. CDR1 is MNHNY and CDR2 is SVGAGI in the germline V gene (reference sequence). The protocol was immunoSEQ multiplex PCR, while the TCRdb copy is restricted to in-frame clones and leaves out a portion. The sample lists about 19,000 clones; more than 65% were seen once. The material was PBMCs, obtained 52 weeks after starting pembrolizumab. The source of this sequence is an adult with mismatch repair-deficient cancer. This sequence joins TRBV6-6 and TRBJ2-1; D not certain. The CDR3 reads CASSSTHNEQFF. DNA of the CDR3: TGTGCCAGCAGTTCTACCCACAATGAGCAGTTCTTC.